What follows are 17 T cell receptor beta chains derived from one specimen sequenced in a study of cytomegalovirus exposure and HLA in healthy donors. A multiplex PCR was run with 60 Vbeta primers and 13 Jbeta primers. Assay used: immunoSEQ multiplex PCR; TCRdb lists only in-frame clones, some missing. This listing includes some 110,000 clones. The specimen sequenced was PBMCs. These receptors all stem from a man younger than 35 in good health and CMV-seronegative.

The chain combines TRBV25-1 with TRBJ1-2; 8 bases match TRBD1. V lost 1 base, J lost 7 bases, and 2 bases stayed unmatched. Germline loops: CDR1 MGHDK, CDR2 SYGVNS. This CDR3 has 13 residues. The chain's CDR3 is CASSEWTGFGYTF. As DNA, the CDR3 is TGTGCCAGCAGTGAATGGACAGGGTTTGGCTACACCTTC.

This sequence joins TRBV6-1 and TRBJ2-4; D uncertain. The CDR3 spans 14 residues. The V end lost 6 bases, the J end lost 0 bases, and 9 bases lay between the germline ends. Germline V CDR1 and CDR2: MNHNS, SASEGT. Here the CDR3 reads CASRDTVAKNIQYF. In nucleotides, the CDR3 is TGTGCCAGCAGAGATACAGTAGCCAAAAACATTCAGTACTTC.

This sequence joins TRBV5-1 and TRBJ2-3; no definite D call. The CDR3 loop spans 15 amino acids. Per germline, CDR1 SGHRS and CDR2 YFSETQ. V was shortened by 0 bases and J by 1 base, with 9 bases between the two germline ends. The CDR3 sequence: CASSLVADRTDTQYF. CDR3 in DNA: TGCGCCAGCAGCTTGGTCGCGGATCGCACAGATACGCAGTATTTT.

CDR3 loop: CASSMVAGRWEQYF. The CDR3 DNA reads as TGTGCCAGTAGTATGGTAGCGGGACGATGGGAGCAGTACTTC. The rearrangement links TRBV19 to TRBJ2-7; 8 nucleotides match TRBD2. V dropped 3 bases and J dropped 7; count of bases not matched to a gene: 8. This CDR3 comprises 14 residues. CDR1 is LNHDA, CDR2 SQIVND, per germline (reference sequence).

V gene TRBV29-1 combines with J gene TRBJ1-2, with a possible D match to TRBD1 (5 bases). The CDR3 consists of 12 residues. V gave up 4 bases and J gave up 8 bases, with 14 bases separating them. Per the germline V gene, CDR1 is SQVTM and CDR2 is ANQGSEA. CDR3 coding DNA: TGCAGCGTTGCCCGGGCGGGGGACGGCTACACCTTC. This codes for CSVARAGDGYTF.

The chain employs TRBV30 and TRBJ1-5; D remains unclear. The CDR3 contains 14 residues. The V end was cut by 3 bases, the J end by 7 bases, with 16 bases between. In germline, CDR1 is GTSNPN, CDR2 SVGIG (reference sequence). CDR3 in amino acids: CAWSGDLIAQPQHF. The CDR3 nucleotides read TGTGCCTGGAGCGGGGATTTAATAGCGCAGCCCCAGCATTTT.

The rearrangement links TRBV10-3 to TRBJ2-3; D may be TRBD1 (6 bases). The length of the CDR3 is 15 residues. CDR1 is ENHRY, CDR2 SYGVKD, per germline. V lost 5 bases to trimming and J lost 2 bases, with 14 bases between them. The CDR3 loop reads CAISPGQQHTDTQYF. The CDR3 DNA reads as TGTGCCATCAGTCCAGGACAGCAACACACAGATACGCAGTATTTT.

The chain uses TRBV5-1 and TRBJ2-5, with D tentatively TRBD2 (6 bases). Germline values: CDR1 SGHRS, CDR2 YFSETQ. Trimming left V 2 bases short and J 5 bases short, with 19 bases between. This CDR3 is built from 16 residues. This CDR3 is CASSFQAGNVLETQYF. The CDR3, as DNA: TGCGCCAGCAGCTTTCAAGCGGGCAACGTTCTGGAGACCCAGTACTTC.

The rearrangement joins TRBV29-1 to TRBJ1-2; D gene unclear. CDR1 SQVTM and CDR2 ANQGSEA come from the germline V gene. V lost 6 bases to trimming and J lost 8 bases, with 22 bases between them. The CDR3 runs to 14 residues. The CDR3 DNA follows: TGCAGCGTCGTCCGTCCAGGAGACTACAGAGGCTACACCTTC. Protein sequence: CSVVRPGDYRGYTF.

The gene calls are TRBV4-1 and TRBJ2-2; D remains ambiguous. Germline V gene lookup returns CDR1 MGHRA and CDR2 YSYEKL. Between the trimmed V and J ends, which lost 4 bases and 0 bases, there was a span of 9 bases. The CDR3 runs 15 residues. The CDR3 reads CASSPYTANTGELFF. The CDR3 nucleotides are TGCGCCAGCAGCCCGTATACAGCGAACACCGGGGAGCTGTTTTTT.

The CDR3 bases are TGTGCCAGCAGCTTAGGAGATCTGAACACTGAAGCTTTCTTT. This sequence encodes CASSLGDLNTEAFF. This chain uses TRBV7-8 with TRBJ1-1; no clear D gene. The CDR3 spans 14 residues. Per the germline V gene, CDR1 is SGHVS and CDR2 is FQNEAQ. The ends were cut back, 1 base at V and 0 bases at J, with 6 bases in the middle. The variable domain in full, with the rest retrieved from reference TRBV7-8 and TRBJ1-1, is GAGVSQSPRYKVAKRGQDVALRCDPISGHVSLFWYQQALGQGPEFLTYFQNEAQLDKSGLPSDRFFAERPEGSVSTLKIQRTQQEDSAVYLCASSLGDLNTEAFFGQGTRLTVV.

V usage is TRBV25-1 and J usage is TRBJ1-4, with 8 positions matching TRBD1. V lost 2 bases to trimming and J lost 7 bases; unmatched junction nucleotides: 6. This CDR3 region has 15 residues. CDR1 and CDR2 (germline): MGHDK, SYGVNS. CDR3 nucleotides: TGTGCCAGCAGTGAACCAGGGGGCCGAGTTGAAAAACTGTTTTTT. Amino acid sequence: CASSEPGGRVEKLFF.

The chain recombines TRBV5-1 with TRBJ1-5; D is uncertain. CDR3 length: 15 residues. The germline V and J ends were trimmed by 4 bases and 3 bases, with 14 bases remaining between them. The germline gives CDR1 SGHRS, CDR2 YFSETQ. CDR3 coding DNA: TGCGCCAGCAGCCCGTCCGGGATAGACAATCAGCCCCAGCATTTT. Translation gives CASSPSGIDNQPQHF. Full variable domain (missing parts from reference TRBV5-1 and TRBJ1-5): KAGVTQTPRYLIKTRGQQVTLSCSPISGHRSVSWYQQTPGQGLQFLFEYFSETQRNKGNFPGRFSGRQFSNSRSEMNVSTLELGDSALYLCASSPSGIDNQPQHFGDGTRLSIL.

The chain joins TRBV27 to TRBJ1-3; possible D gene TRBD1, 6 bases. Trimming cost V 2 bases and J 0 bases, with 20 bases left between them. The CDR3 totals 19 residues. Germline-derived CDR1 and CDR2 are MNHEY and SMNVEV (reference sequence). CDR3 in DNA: TGTGCCAGCAGTTTAACATACTCTAGGGGACAAATCTCTGGAAACACCATATATTTT. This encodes CASSLTYSRGQISGNTIYF.

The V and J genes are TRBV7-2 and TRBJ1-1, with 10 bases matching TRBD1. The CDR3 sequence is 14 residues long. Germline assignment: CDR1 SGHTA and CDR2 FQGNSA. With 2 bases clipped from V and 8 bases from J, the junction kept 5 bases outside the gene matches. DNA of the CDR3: TGTGCCAGCAGCTTATTGGGACAGGGGACCGAAGCTTTCTTT. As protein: CASSLLGQGTEAFF.

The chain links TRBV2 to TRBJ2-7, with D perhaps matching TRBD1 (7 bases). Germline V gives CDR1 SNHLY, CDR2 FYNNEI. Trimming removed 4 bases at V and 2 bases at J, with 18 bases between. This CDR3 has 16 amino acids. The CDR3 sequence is CASSGLRRGQTYEQYF. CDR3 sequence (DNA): TGTGCCAGCAGTGGACTACGGAGGGGACAGACCTACGAGCAGTACTTC.

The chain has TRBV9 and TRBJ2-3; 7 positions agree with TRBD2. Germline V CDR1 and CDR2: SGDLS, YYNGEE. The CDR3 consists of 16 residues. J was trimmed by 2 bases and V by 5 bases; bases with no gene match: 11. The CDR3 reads CASSEESGTVTDTQYF. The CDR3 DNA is TGTGCCAGCAGTGAGGAAAGCGGGACTGTCACAGATACGCAGTATTTT.